These 31 T cell receptor beta chains were sequenced from one sample in a study of cytomegalovirus exposure and HLA in healthy donors. The PCR employed 60 Vbeta primers together with 13 Jbeta primers. Profiling relied on immunoSEQ multiplex PCR, and the TCRdb table lists in-frame clones only, not all of them. The data contain 130,000 to 150,000 clones, about three quarters of them singletons. The material sequenced was PBMCs. These receptors came from a woman between 40 and 50 years old in good health and CMV-seronegative.

The chain carries TRBV10-2 and TRBJ2-5; 8 positions agree with TRBD2. The V gene end was trimmed by 7 bases and the J gene end by 0 bases; junction bases not matched to a gene: 7. The CDR3 length is 15 residues. CDR1 is WSHSY, CDR2 SAAADI, per germline. CDR3 nucleotide sequence: TGCGCCAGCAAGGTGCAGCGGGGGTACCAAGAGACCCAGTACTTC. As protein: CASKVQRGYQETQYF.

This clone was counted once. The CDR3 DNA sequence: TGCGCCAGCAGCCAAGAGGACAGCTACAATGAGCAGTTCTTC. Protein product: CASSQEDSYNEQFF. The V and J genes are TRBV4-1 and TRBJ2-1; the D gene is possibly TRBD1 (6 bases). The V gene lost 0 bases and the J gene lost 3 bases, with 6 bases spanning the gap. Germline V lookup: CDR1 MGHRA, CDR2 YSYEKL. The CDR3 consists of 14 residues.

The V gene is TRBV29-1, the J gene TRBJ1-1; D ambiguous. The CDR3 covers 12 residues. V was trimmed by 3 bases and J by 2 bases, leaving 7 bases between them. Per germline, CDR1 SQVTM and CDR2 ANQGSEA. CDR3 in amino acids: CSVDRGNTEAFF. The CDR3 DNA reads TGCAGCGTTGATCGGGGAAACACTGAAGCTTTCTTT. Looking up the rest from reference TRBV29-1 and TRBJ1-1 gives the full variable domain: SAVISQKPSRDICQRGTSLTIQCQVDSQVTMMFWYRQQPGQSLTLIATANQGSEATYESGFVIDKFPISRPNLTFSTLTVSNMSPEDSSIYLCSVDRGNTEAFFGQGTRLTVV.

For the CDR3, the DNA is TGTGCCAGCAGCCAATTTAGCGGGGGCCACCAAGAGACCCAGTACTTC. Translating gives CASSQFSGGHQETQYF. The chain uses TRBV4-2 and TRBJ2-5, with 9 bases aligning to TRBD2. From germline, CDR1 is LGHNA and CDR2 YNFKEQ. Losses at the gene ends were 2 bases for V and 0 bases for J; bases not matched to a gene: 4. The CDR3 has 16 amino acids.

The rearrangement joins TRBV29-1 to TRBJ2-6, with D possibly matching TRBD1 (6 bases). CDR1 is SQVTM, CDR2 ANQGSEA, per germline. This CDR3 spans 14 amino acids. V lost 1 base and J lost 4, with 8 bases in between. Here the CDR3 reads CSVEGGTGANVLTF. The CDR3 DNA reads as TGCAGCGTTGAAGGGGGGACAGGGGCCAACGTCCTGACTTTC.

The chain has TRBV5-4 and TRBJ2-5; TRBD2 agrees at 8 bases. The germline CDR1 and CDR2 sequences are SGHNT and YYREEE (reference sequence). V shed 4 bases, J shed 4 bases, and the junction held 12 bases outside the gene matches. The CDR3 is made up of 16 amino acids. The DNA for the CDR3 is TGTGCCAGCAGCCCCACCGGGGGGGAGGGGGGAGAGACCCAGTACTTC. It codes for CASSPTGGEGGETQYF.

The V call is TRBV4-1, the J call TRBJ2-1; tentative D call: TRBD2 (6 bases). Germline loops: CDR1 MGHRA, CDR2 YSYEKL. The CDR3 sequence is 17 residues long. Trimming removed 0 bases from V and 4 bases from J, with 16 bases in between. The CDR3 here is CASSQDGAGGGYNEQFF. CDR3 bases: TGCGCCAGCAGCCAAGACGGAGCCGGGGGAGGATACAATGAGCAGTTCTTC.

This rearrangement joins TRBV10-3 to TRBJ1-4; D is unclear. The CDR3 runs to 15 residues. Trimming removed 2 bases at V and 7 bases at J, with 14 bases between. CDR1 and CDR2 (germline): ENHRY, SYGVKD. CDR3 DNA: TGTGCCATCAGTGAGAGAAGCCGGGAAGGTGAAAAACTGTTTTTT. Protein product: CAISERSREGEKLFF.

This clone turned up a few times. The rearrangement links TRBV7-6 to TRBJ1-2; the match to TRBD1 covers 7 bases. This CDR3 region has 15 residues. V trimming: 1 base; J trimming: 5 bases; junction bases outside the gene matches: 7. Germline CDR1 SGHVS, CDR2 FNYEAQ. The DNA for the CDR3 is TGTGCCAGCAGCTTAGACAGGGGCGGAGGGTATGGCTACACCTTC. Translated, it gives CASSLDRGGGYGYTF. The full variable domain, completed using reference TRBV7-6 and TRBJ1-2, is GAGVSQSPRYKVTKRGQDVALRCDPISGHVSLYWYRQALGQGPEFLTYFNYEAQQDKSGLPNDRFSAERPEGSISTLTIQRTEQRDSAMYRCASSLDRGGGYGYTFGSGTRLTVV.

The rearrangement joins TRBV23-1 to TRBJ1-5; 9 bases align to TRBD1. TRBV23-1 is an ORF; its function is uncertain. This CDR3 is 14 amino acids long. V shed 6 bases and J 2 bases; nucleotides not matched to a gene: 2. The CDR3 DNA follows: TGCGCCAGCAGAAGACAGGGGGGCAATCAGCCCCAGCATTTT. Translated, it gives CASRRQGGNQPQHF.

The V call is TRBV4-1, the J call TRBJ2-1; weak D call: TRBD2 (6 bases). The CDR3 has 17 residues. V lost 2 bases and J lost 5, with 19 bases in between. CDR1 MGHRA and CDR2 YSYEKL come from the germline V gene. CDR3 loop: CASSQLILKRVDNEQFF. DNA for the CDR3: TGCGCCAGCAGCCAATTAATATTAAAGCGGGTGGACAATGAGCAGTTCTTC.

The CDR3 DNA is TGTGCCAGCAGCTTGGGACAGTCACCTGAGCAGTTCTTC. Its protein product is CASSLGQSPEQFF. This sequence joins TRBV14 and TRBJ2-1, with TRBD1 identical over 7 bases. The CDR3 has 13 residues. After removal of 5 bases from V and 9 bases from J, the junction contained 7 bases not matched to a gene. Germline CDR1 SGHDN, CDR2 FVKESK.

Here the CDR3 DNA reads TGTGCCAGCAGCTTAACCGGGACAGGGGGTGAAAAACTGTTTTTT. Its translation: CASSLTGTGGEKLFF. This chain connects TRBV7-3 to TRBJ1-4; 11 bases fit TRBD1. This CDR3 is 15 amino acids long. CDR1 SGHTA and CDR2 FQGTGA come from the germline V gene. V shed 0 bases and J 7 bases; nucleotides not matched to a gene: 1.

The chain is built from TRBV6-1 and TRBJ1-1; possibly TRBD1 for D (6 bases). Germline lookup yields CDR1 MNHNS and CDR2 SASEGT. This CDR3 has 15 amino acids. V was pared by 3 bases and J by 3 bases, with 14 bases between. This CDR3 is CASSDWDKGDTEAFF. The CDR3 nucleotides are TGTGCCAGCAGTGATTGGGATAAGGGGGACACTGAAGCTTTCTTT.

CDR3 DNA: TGTGCCAGTAATCGCCGGAACTATGGCTACACCTTC. This codes for CASNRRNYGYTF. The chain recombines TRBV19 with TRBJ1-2, with D unclear. The germline V gene encodes CDR1 LNHDA and CDR2 SQIVND (reference sequence). V dropped 7 bases and J dropped 2 bases, with 8 bases sitting between them. This CDR3 contains 12 residues.

V is TRBV5-5 and J is TRBJ2-6, with D possibly being TRBD2 (7 bases). Trimming took off 3 bases at V and 4 bases at J, with 11 bases between the two ends. Germline V gene lookup returns CDR1 SGHKS and CDR2 YYEKEE (reference sequence). CDR3 length equals 15 residues. The CDR3 DNA reads as TGTGCCAGCAGCTGGGGGGGCTCAGGGGCCAACGTCCTGACTTTC. Residues: CASSWGGSGANVLTF.

The chain uses TRBV7-8 and TRBJ2-5; the D gene is possibly TRBD2 (7 bases). V was pared by 1 base and J by 4 bases, with 19 bases between. The CDR3 spans 17 residues. In germline, CDR1 is SGHVS, CDR2 FQNEAQ. Written as DNA, the CDR3 is TGTGCCAGCAGCTTAGTTCGCGGCGGGGGCTTGGTAGAGACCCAGTACTTC. Amino acids: CASSLVRGGGLVETQYF.

This chain uses TRBV2 with TRBJ1-5, with D perhaps TRBD1 (5 bases). This CDR3 region has 14 residues. Germline V lookup: CDR1 SNHLY, CDR2 FYNNEI. The V end was cut by 3 bases, the J end by 6 bases, with 12 bases between. CDR3 nucleotides: TGTGCCAGCAGTGAGGGGCGGGGGATTCAGCCCCAGCATTTT. Amino acid sequence: CASSEGRGIQPQHF.

This chain joins TRBV7-2 and TRBJ2-7; 12 bases match TRBD1. The V gene end was trimmed by 4 bases and the J gene end by 9 bases; junction bases not matched to a gene: 10. The germline V gene has CDR1 SGHTA and CDR2 FQGNSA. The CDR3 length is 15 residues. Written as DNA, the CDR3 is TGTGCCAGCAGCTCGTCCGGGACAGGGGGCTGGGGGCAGTACTTC. Translation gives CASSSSGTGGWGQYF.

This clone was picked up a small number of times. This chain connects TRBV18 to TRBJ1-4; maybe TRBD1 (5 bases). V was clipped by 3 bases and J by 4 bases, with 9 bases between them. The CDR3 consists of 14 residues. Germline V CDR1 and CDR2: KGHSH, LQKENI. CDR3 nucleotide sequence: TGTGCCAGCTCACCGGGGGGGAATAATGAAAAACTGTTTTTT. As protein: CASSPGGNNEKLFF.

This rearrangement joins TRBV4-1 to TRBJ1-1; tentative D call: TRBD1 (5 bases). Trimming removed 8 bases at V and 3 bases at J, with 10 bases between. The germline gives CDR1 MGHRA, CDR2 YSYEKL. The CDR3 has 12 amino acids. CDR3 in amino acids: CASRGGDTEAFF. The CDR3 DNA sequence: TGCGCCAGCCGGGGGGGGGACACTGAAGCTTTCTTT.

V is TRBV5-6 and J is TRBJ1-2; TRBD1 might be the D (5 bases). V was shortened by 1 base and J by 8 bases, with 15 bases between the two germline ends. The CDR3 totals 14 residues. Looked up from germline, CDR1 is SGHDT and CDR2 is YYEEEE. The chain's CDR3 is CASSLTAGRGGYTF. In DNA form, the CDR3 reads TGTGCCAGCAGCTTGACCGCGGGGAGGGGAGGCTACACCTTC.

The CDR3 bases are TGTGCCAGCAGCCCTATTGAGAGCGGGGGGGCCTACGAGCAGTACTTC. Amino acids: CASSPIESGGAYEQYF. The chain combines TRBV11-2 with TRBJ2-7, with 10 bases lining up with TRBD2. The CDR3 extends over 16 amino acids. The junction had 9 bases not matched to a gene; V was cut back by 5 bases and J by 2 bases. CDR1 SGHAT and CDR2 FQNNGV come from the germline V gene.

The chain links TRBV27 to TRBJ2-3; 10 bases align to TRBD1. This CDR3 has 17 amino acids. From germline, CDR1 is MNHEY and CDR2 SMNVEV (reference sequence). V was pared by 3 bases and J by 2 bases, with 8 bases of the junction left unmatched. The CDR3 sequence: CASSLLRDRGSTDTQYF. In DNA, the CDR3 is TGTGCCAGCAGTTTGTTACGGGACAGGGGATCCACAGATACGCAGTATTTT.

The chain links TRBV19 to TRBJ2-3, with TRBD1 matching 7 bases. With V trimmed by 5 bases and J by 3 bases, 5 bases remained unmatched. The CDR3 sequence is 14 residues long. The germline V gene has CDR1 LNHDA and CDR2 SQIVND (reference sequence). CDR3 region: CASSANRGTDTQYF. Here the CDR3 DNA reads TGTGCCAGTAGTGCCAACAGGGGTACAGATACGCAGTATTTT. The full variable domain, with the rest looked up from reference TRBV19 and TRBJ2-3, is DGGITQSPKYLFRKEGQNVTLSCEQNLNHDAMYWYRQDPGQGLRLIYYSQIVNDFQKGDIAEGYSVSREKKESFPLTVTSAQKNPTAFYLCASSANRGTDTQYFGPGTRLTVL.

V is TRBV4-1 and J is TRBJ2-3; 8 positions agree with TRBD2. Per the germline V gene, CDR1 is MGHRA and CDR2 is YSYEKL. V lost 2 bases to trimming and J lost 6 bases; unmatched junction nucleotides: 13. The CDR3 runs 17 residues. In DNA form, the CDR3 reads TGCGCCAGCAGCCAACCCCGTGGGGCGGGGGGTGGGGATACGCAGTATTTT. As protein: CASSQPRGAGGGDTQYF.

This chain joins TRBV27 and TRBJ1-1; D ambiguous. The CDR3 is 14 residues long. V lost 8 bases to trimming and J lost 6 bases, with 19 bases between them. The germline V gene has CDR1 MNHEY and CDR2 SMNVEV (reference sequence). CDR3 protein: CASSNLGVSAEAFF. CDR3 nucleotides: TGTGCCAGCTCCAACTTGGGCGTGAGTGCTGAAGCTTTCTTT.

This chain connects TRBV5-1 to TRBJ2-1; 10 bases fit TRBD1. Losses at the gene ends were 4 bases for V and 1 base for J; bases not matched to a gene: 14. The CDR3 loop spans 19 amino acids. Germline CDR1 reads SGHRS; CDR2 reads YFSETQ. CDR3 in amino acids: CASSKGTGAAPPSYNEQFF. DNA of the CDR3: TGCGCCAGCAGCAAGGGGACAGGGGCCGCTCCACCTTCCTACAATGAGCAGTTCTTC.

This clone occurred a few times. The genes are TRBV6-5 and TRBJ1-2; 7 bases are shared with TRBD1. The V and J ends lost 6 bases and 4 bases, in that order; junction bases with no gene match: 8. The CDR3 runs to 14 residues. The V gene's germline CDR1 is MNHEY and CDR2 SVGAGI. This CDR3 reads CASSPQGGSYGYTF. The CDR3 region has the DNA TGTGCCAGCAGCCCTCAGGGGGGATCCTATGGCTACACCTTC.

This clone was recorded a few times. This rearrangement joins TRBV5-6 to TRBJ2-7; perhaps TRBD1 as D (6 bases). Germline assignment: CDR1 SGHDT and CDR2 YYEEEE. The V end was cut by 2 bases, the J end by 0 bases, with 9 bases between. This CDR3 region has 14 residues. CDR3 in amino acids: CASSFGTPSYEQYF. CDR3 coding DNA: TGTGCCAGCAGCTTTGGGACACCCTCCTACGAGCAGTACTTC.

The J gene is TRBJ1-5, the V gene TRBV2, with TRBD1 matching over 8 bases. Germline V CDR1 and CDR2: SNHLY, FYNNEI. J was trimmed by 5 bases and V by 5 bases; bases with no gene match: 5. The CDR3 sequence is 14 residues long. CDR3 DNA: TGTGCCAGCAGTTACGACAGGGGAGATCAGCCCCAGCATTTT. Its protein is CASSYDRGDQPQHF.